These T cell receptor beta chains were read from a single sample in a study of radiation and T cells in renal cell carcinoma. Repertoires were generated with immunoSEQ multiplex PCR, while TCRdb's copy carries only in-frame clones and drops some. The sample yields some 70,000 clones, 82% seen once. The sequencing used blood, collected from a patient whose treatment included radiotherapy and nephrectomy. The source of these receptors is a man in his 60s with renal cell carcinoma. Each CDR3 is given without its conserved first and last residue. D genes are given only for firm matches. Some rows mark clone size as missing; the rest say once, few, many or name a class of expanded clone.

CDR3 protein,J gene,clone size,V gene,D gene
ASSLYAGGVYNEQF,TRBJ2-1,once,TRBV27,TRBD1
ASSLEGLGWEKLF,TRBJ1-4,.,TRBV5-1,.
ASSPPDRQNTEAF,TRBJ1-1,.,TRBV28,.
ASSPLGAGGKYEQY,TRBJ2-7,.,TRBV19,TRBD2
ASSIQPGANEKLF,TRBJ1-4,.,TRBV19,.
ASSPPGLAGGPRTDTQY,TRBJ2-3,.,TRBV4-2,TRBD2
ASRKQGAGEQY,TRBJ2-7,.,TRBV28,TRBD1
ASSHQGGNYGYT,TRBJ1-2,.,TRBV5-5,TRBD1
ASSFPGQLVYEQY,TRBJ2-7,.,TRBV19,TRBD1
ASSGTVSGNTIY,TRBJ1-3,.,TRBV6-1,.
ASSSQGGSTDTQY,TRBJ2-3,.,TRBV7-2,.
ASSLAGGVDEQF,TRBJ2-1,once,TRBV6-5,TRBD2
ASSLQAGTHGYT,TRBJ1-2,.,TRBV5-4,.
ASSSSPTSTDTQY,TRBJ2-3,.,TRBV7-9,.
ASSVDQFRETQY,TRBJ2-5,.,TRBV9,.
AIRGTLIYEQY,TRBJ2-7,few,TRBV10-3,.
ASSLRAGPQETQY,TRBJ2-5,.,TRBV5-4,TRBD2
ASSEYLGPPTTDTQY,TRBJ2-3,.,TRBV25-1,.
AISDPRSSYEQY,TRBJ2-7,.,TRBV10-3,.
ASSTLRSGNEKLF,TRBJ1-4,.,TRBV6-1,.
ASSFVYRAKGSSYNEQF,TRBJ2-1,few,TRBV28,.
ASSLSGREDNEQF,TRBJ2-1,.,TRBV7-3,TRBD2
ASSTGNYNEQF,TRBJ2-1,.,TRBV27,.
ASSLGGPSTDTQY,TRBJ2-3,once,TRBV7-2,.
ASSLTGRETQY,TRBJ2-5,.,TRBV6-5,TRBD1
ASSRGRTGKYEQY,.,.,TRBV5-4,TRBD1
ASSVGMAYEQY,TRBJ2-7,.,TRBV9,.
ASSGGLAGSRTQY,TRBJ2-5,.,TRBV2,TRBD2
ASASSSGTSGSYEQY,TRBJ2-7,.,TRBV28,TRBD2
ASTGGMTYNEQF,TRBJ2-1,.,TRBV14,.
ASSLQGGGYT,TRBJ1-2,few,TRBV6-5,.
ASSLVGLAGGRGSDTQY,TRBJ2-3,.,TRBV11-2,TRBD2
ASSLWQGDHNEQF,TRBJ2-1,.,TRBV28,TRBD1
ASKYRASSYNEQF,TRBJ2-1,.,TRBV6-5,.
ASSRGLNTDTQY,TRBJ2-3,.,TRBV11-2,.
ASSPSSGGAGETQY,TRBJ2-5,.,TRBV19,TRBD1
ASSIGGQGSTEAF,TRBJ1-1,.,TRBV19,TRBD1
ASSPLAQPLAGHGDTQY,TRBJ2-3,.,TRBV18,TRBD2
ASSQDQSRETQY,TRBJ2-5,few,TRBV4-1,.
ASRGGTGDRTGELF,TRBJ2-2,.,TRBV2,TRBD1
ASSSRLAGETQY,TRBJ2-5,.,TRBV7-6,.
ASSDSAEGADTQY,TRBJ2-3,.,TRBV6-4,.
ASSYPNTEAF,TRBJ1-1,few,TRBV6-6,.
SVSGISKNIQY,TRBJ2-4,.,TRBV29-1,TRBD2
ASSLIAGVPYNEQF,TRBJ2-1,.,TRBV5-1,TRBD2
ASSSMLRAEAF,TRBJ1-1,.,TRBV5-1,.
ASSWRVGGNYGYT,TRBJ1-2,.,TRBV7-2,.
ASSESLTMNTEAF,TRBJ1-1,.,TRBV10-1,.
ASSKSGSGNYNEQF,TRBJ2-1,.,TRBV21-1,.
ASSIPPQGEAF,TRBJ1-1,.,TRBV19,.
ASSQVREVYGYT,TRBJ1-2,.,TRBV4-3,.
ASSPEGWIGGYNEQF,TRBJ2-1,.,TRBV9,.
ASSLSPGGWETQY,TRBJ2-5,.,TRBV27,TRBD1
ASSSDVPLRQWNEQF,TRBJ2-1,once,TRBV7-2,.
ASSLPGRYNEQF,TRBJ2-1,.,TRBV11-3,.
ASSGVAGMGGDTQY,TRBJ2-3,.,TRBV7-2,TRBD2
ASSPSTGGDTEAF,TRBJ1-1,.,TRBV7-9,TRBD1
ASSSPGGYYGYT,TRBJ1-2,.,TRBV27,TRBD1
ASRGQGEISGEKLF,TRBJ1-4,.,TRBV19,.
AISESTGTEAF,TRBJ1-1,.,TRBV10-3,.